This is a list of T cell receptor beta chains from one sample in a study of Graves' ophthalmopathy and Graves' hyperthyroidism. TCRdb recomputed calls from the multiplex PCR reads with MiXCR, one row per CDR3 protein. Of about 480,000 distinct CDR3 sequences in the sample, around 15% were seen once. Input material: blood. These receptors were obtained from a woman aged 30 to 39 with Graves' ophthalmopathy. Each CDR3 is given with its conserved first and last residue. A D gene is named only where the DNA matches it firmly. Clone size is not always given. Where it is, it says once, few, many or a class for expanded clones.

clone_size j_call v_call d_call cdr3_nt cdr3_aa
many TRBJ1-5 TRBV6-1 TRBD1 TGTGCCAGCAGGGCATGGACAGGGAATCAGCCCCAGCATTTT CASRAWTGNQPQHF
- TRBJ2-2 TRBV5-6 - TGTGCCAGCAGCTCCCTAACGAACACCGGGGAGCTGTTTTTT CASSSLTNTGELFF
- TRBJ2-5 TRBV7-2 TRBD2 TGTGCCAGCAGCACCTGGGGGGGATGGGGCGAGACCCAGTACTTC CASSTWGGWGETQYF
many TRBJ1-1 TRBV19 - TGTGCCAGTAGTTGGGCGGCCAGCCTGAACACTGAAGCTTTCTTT CASSWAASLNTEAFF
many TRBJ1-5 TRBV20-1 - TGCAGTGCTAGTAGGGGGTACAATCAGCCCCAGCATTTT CSASRGYNQPQHF
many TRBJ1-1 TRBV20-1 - TGCAGTGCTAGAGATCGAGGCAGCGCGAACACTGAAGCTTTCTTT CSARDRGSANTEAFF
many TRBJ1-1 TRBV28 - TGTGCCAGCAGCTTCTCGGGCACTGAAGCTTTCTTT CASSFSGTEAFF
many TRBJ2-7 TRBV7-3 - TGTGCCACCGCGGGGTTCTTGCGAGAGCAGTACTTC CATAGFLREQYF
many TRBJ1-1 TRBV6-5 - TGTGCCAGCAGTTACGATTTGAACACTGAAGCTTTCTTT CASSYDLNTEAFF
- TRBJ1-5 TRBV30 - TGTGCCTGGAGTGTCGGACAGTCGAGCCAGCCCCAGCATTTT CAWSVGQSSQPQHF
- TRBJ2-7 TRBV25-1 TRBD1 TGTGCCAGCACCCGACAGGGGGAAACCTACGAGCAGTACTTC CASTRQGETYEQYF
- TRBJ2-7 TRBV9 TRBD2 TGTGCCAGCAGCCCCGGGACTACAAGCTCCTACGAGCAGTACTTC CASSPGTTSSYEQYF
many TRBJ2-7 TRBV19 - TGTGCCAGTAGATTGCGGGGCGGCGGAGAGCAGTACTTC CASRLRGGGEQYF
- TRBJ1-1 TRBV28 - TGTGCCAGCAGTCCACGGACAGATTCGAGTACTGAAGCTTTCTTT CASSPRTDSSTEAFF
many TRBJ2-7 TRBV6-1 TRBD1 TGTGCCAGCAGAGACGCGGGACAGGGGATCGAGCAGTACTTC CASRDAGQGIEQYF
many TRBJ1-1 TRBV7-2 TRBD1 TGTGCCAGCAGCGGACAGGGTGGAGGGTACTCTGAAGCTTTCTTT CASSGQGGGYSEAFF
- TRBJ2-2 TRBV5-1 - TGCGCCAGCGGTGTCTCCCACACCGGGGAGCTGTTTTTT CASGVSHTGELFF
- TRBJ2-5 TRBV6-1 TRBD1 TGTGCCAGCCGGACAGGGCACCAGGGGACCCAGTACTTC CASRTGHQGTQYF
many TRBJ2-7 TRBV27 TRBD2 TGTGCCAGCAGAAAGGGACTAGCGGGCCCTTGGGGCGAGCAGTACTTC CASRKGLAGPWGEQYF
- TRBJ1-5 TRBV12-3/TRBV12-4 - TGTGCCAGCAGTCGATCTCAAGACAGATACAATCAGCCCCAGCATTTT CASSRSQDRYNQPQHF
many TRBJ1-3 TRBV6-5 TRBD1 TGTGCCAGCAGTTACTCGACAGGGAGCGGAAACACCATATATTTT CASSYSTGSGNTIYF
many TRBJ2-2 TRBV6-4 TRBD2 TGTGCCAGCAGTGACGGGAGGGACACCGGGGAGCTGTTTTTT CASSDGRDTGELFF
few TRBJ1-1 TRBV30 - TGTGCCTGGAGTGTACCCTTCAGGACTTCGGGTGAAGCTTTCTTT CAWSVPFRTSGEAFF
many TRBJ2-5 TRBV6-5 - TGTGCCAGCAATAGACTAGGCCAAGAGACCCAGTACTTC CASNRLGQETQYF
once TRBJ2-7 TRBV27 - TGTGCCAGCAGTTTTGGGGAGAGCTACGAGCAGTACTTC CASSFGESYEQYF
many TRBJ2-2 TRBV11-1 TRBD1 TGTGCCAGCAGCGGGCCGGACAGGGCATTCACCGGGGAGCTGTTTTTT CASSGPDRAFTGELFF
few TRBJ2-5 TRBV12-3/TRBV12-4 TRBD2 TGTGCCAGCAGTTTTCTAGCGGGGCAAGAGACCAAGTACTTC CASSFLAGQETKYF
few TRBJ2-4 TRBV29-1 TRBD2 TGCAGCGTTGACGGCGGGGGGTCCAACATTCAGTACTTC CSVDGGGSNIQYF
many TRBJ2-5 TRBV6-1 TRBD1 TGTGCCAGCAGTGCCGACAGGGAAGAGACCCAGTACTTC CASSADREETQYF
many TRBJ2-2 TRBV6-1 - TGTGCCAGCAGTGAAGTGGCCAGGGTAAATACCGGGGAGCTGTTTTTT CASSEVARVNTGELFF
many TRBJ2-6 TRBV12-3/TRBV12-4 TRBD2 TGTGCCAGCAGTTCCACGGGGGGGAGAGGGTATGCTGGGGCCAACGTCCTGACTTTC CASSSTGGRGYAGANVLTF
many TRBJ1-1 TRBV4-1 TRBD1 TGCGCCAGCAGCGCGGGGGACAGGAGGAACACTGAAGCTTTCTTT CASSAGDRRNTEAFF
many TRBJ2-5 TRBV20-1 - TGCAGTGTGGCGCAGCAAGAGACCCAGTACTTC CSVAQQETQYF
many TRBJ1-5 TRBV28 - TGTGCCAGCAGTCCAGTGGCGAAGTATCAGCCCCAGCATTTT CASSPVAKYQPQHF
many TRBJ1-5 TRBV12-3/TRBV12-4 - TGTGCCAGCAGTGCCGACAGTTACAATCAGCCCCAGCATTTT CASSADSYNQPQHF
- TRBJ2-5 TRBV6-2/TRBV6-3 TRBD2 TGTGCCAGCAGTTACCACGGGACTAGCGGGAGTCGAGAGACCCAGTACTTC CASSYHGTSGSRETQYF
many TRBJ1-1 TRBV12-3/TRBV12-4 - TGTGCCAGCAGTTTTACACGGACTAACACTGAAGCTTTCTTT CASSFTRTNTEAFF
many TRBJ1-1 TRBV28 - TGTGCCAGCAGTTTCTACCGTACAACAGGGCATACTGAAGCTTTCTTT CASSFYRTTGHTEAFF
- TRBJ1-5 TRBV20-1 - TGCAGTGCTAAGGACAGCTCCTTTAGCAATCAGCCCCAGCATTTT CSAKDSSFSNQPQHF
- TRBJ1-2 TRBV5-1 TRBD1 TGCGCCAGCAGCTCAGGGGGCACAGCATACCATGGCTACACCTTC CASSSGGTAYHGYTF
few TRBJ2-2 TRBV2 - TGTCCCAGCAGTGACACCCGGTACACCGGGGAGCTGTTTTTT CPSSDTRYTGELFF
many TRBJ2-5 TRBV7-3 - TGTGCCAGCAGCTTTGGGGGGACAGAGCAAGAGACCCAGTACTTC CASSFGGTEQETQYF
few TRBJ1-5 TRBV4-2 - TGTGCCAGCAGCCAAGAGGGGGGGATTCATCAGCCCCAGCATTTT CASSQEGGIHQPQHF
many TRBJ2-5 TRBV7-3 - TGTGCCAGCAGCTTAAACACAGAAGAGACCCAGTACTTC CASSLNTEETQYF
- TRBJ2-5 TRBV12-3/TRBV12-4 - TGTGCCATCATTTTTGGGGAGACCCAGTACTTC CAIIFGETQYF
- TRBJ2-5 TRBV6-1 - TGTGCCAGCAGTGAGGTACCTGGCGGGACACTCCAAGAGACCCAGTACTTC CASSEVPGGTLQETQYF
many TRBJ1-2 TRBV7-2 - TGTGCCAGCAGCCCGGACCCCCAGGGAAACTATGGCTACACCTTC CASSPDPQGNYGYTF
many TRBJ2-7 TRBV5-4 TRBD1 TGTGCCAGCAGCTGGGGACAGGTCAGCTCCTACGAGCAGTACTTC CASSWGQVSSYEQYF
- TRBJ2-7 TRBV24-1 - TGTGCCACCAGTGATTTGCGGGAAGGGGTGATCGACGAGCAGTACTTC CATSDLREGVIDEQYF
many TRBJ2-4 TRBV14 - TGTGCCAGCAGCCGGGACCGCCAGGACATTCAGTACTTC CASSRDRQDIQYF
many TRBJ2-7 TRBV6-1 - TGTGCCAGCAGTGCCGACCGGGACACCATCCATACGGGTTCCTACGAGCAGTACTTC CASSADRDTIHTGSYEQYF
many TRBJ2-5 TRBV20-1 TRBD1 TGCAGTGCTAGAGATCACGACAGGGGGCAGGCCGAGACCCAGTACTTC CSARDHDRGQAETQYF
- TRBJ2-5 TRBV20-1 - TGCAGTGCTGGACCTCTCGAGACCCAGTACTTC CSAGPLETQYF
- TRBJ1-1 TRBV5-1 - TGCGCCAGCAGCGAGGGTCCCGAGAACACTGAAGCTTTCTTT CASSEGPENTEAFF